A single T cell receptor (beta chain) is shown here with its context. This sample is part of a study of blood T cell repertoires in COVID-19. Whole-study context: The samples span acute and convalescent COVID-19 from the United States, Italy and Spain. T cells, B-cell-depleted T cells, or PBMCs provided the cDNA or gDNA that served as material.

Authors' processing steps: Reference gene primer amplification gave nucleated cell count estimates. The protocol was immunoSEQ multiplex PCR, while the TCRdb copy is restricted to in-frame clones and leaves out a portion. The V and J calls and clone size are taken from that table; D and trimming were inferred from the DNA. The table lists about 210,000 clones, around four fifths of them singletons. The source is a woman aged 50 to 60 with active or convalescent COVID-19. Source material: peripheral blood.

In DNA form, the CDR3 reads TGTGCCAGCAGCCGGGACAGGGCGAGTGGGGCCAACGTCCTGACTTTC. Encoded protein: CASSRDRASGANVLTF. This sequence joins TRBV28 and TRBJ2-6; 9 bases agree with TRBD1. The CDR3 has 16 amino acids. The V segment lost 6 bases and the J segment 3 bases; nucleotides outside the gene matches: 6. Germline V gene data show CDR1 as MDHEN and CDR2 as SYDVKM.